This T cell receptor (beta chain) was found in a study of OX40 agonist ivuxolimab in advanced cancers. Looking at the study overall: Prior anti-PD-1, anti-PD-L1 or anti-CTLA-4 therapy was allowed; about 39% had some.

Findings of the study overall: Normalized T-cell clonal expansion was also low in a subset of nonresponders.

About this clone: Its specificity is not known.

Blood specimens came from baseline, cycle 4 day 1, and cycle 7 day 1. V lost 0 bases, J lost 2 bases, and 10 bases lay in between. The CDR3 contains 15 residues. Germline lookup yields CDR1 LNHNV and CDR2 YYDKDF (reference sequence). TCRdb's table, derived via immunoSEQ multiplex PCR, lists solely in-frame clones and lacks some. The profile shows roughly 90,000 clones, roughly 88% of them singletons. The rearrangement uses TRBV15 and TRBJ1-2; the D gene is possibly TRBD1 (5 bases). Sequenced here: CD4+ or CD8+ T cells sorted from blood, sampled in a trial of the OX40 agonist ivuxolimab. This clonotype was obtained from an adult with an advanced solid tumor such as melanoma, head and neck, liver or kidney cancer. CDR3 sequence: CATSRDSQGNYGYTF. CDR3 DNA sequence: TGTGCCACCAGCAGAGATAGTCAGGGAAACTATGGCTACACCTTC.